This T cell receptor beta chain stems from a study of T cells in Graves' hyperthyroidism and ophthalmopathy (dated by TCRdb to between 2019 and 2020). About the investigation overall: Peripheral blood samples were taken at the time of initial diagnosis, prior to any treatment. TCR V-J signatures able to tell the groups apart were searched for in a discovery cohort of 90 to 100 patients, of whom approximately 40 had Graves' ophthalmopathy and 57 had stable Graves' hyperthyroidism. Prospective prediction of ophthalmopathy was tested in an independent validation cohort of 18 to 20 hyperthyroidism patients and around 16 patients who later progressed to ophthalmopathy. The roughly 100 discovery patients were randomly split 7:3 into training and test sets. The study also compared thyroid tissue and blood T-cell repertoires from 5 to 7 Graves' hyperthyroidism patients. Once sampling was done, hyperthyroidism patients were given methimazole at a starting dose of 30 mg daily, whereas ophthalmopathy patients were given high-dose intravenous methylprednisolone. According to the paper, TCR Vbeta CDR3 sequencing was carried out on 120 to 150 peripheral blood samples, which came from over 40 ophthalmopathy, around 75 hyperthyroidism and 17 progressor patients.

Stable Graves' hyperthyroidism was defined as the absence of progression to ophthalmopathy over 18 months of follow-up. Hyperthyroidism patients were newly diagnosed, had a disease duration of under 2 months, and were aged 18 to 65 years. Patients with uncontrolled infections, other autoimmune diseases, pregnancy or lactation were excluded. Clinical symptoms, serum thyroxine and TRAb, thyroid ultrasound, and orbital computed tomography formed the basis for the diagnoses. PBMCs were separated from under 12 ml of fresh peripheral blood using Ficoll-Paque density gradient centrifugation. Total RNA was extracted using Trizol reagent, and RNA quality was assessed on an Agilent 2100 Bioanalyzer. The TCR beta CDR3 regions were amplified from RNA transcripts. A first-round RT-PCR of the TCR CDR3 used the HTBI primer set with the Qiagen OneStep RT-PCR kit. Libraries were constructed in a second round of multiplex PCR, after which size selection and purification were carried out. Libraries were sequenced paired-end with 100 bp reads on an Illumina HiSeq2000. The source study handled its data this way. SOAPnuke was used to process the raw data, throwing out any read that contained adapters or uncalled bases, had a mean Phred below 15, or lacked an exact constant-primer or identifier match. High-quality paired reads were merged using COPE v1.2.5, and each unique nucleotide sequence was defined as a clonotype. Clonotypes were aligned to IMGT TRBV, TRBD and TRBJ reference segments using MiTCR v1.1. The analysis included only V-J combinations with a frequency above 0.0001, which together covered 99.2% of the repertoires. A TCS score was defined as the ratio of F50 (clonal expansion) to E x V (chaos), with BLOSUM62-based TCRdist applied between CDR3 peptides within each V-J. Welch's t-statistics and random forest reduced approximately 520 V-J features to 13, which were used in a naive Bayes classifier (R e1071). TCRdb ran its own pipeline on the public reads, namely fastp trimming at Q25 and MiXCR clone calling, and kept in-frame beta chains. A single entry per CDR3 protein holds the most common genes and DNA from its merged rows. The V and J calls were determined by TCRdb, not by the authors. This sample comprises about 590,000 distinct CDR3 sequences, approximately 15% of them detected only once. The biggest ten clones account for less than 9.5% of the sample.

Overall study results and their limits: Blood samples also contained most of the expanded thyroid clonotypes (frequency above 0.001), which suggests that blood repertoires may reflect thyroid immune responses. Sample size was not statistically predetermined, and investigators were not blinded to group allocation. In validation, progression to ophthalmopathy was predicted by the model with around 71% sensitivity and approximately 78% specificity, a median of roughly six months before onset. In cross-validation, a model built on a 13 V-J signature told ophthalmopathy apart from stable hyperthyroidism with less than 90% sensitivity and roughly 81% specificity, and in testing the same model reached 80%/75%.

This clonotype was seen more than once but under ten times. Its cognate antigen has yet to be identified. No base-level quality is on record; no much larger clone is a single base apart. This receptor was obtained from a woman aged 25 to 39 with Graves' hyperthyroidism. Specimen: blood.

The DNA is as follows: TGTGCCAGCAGCTTAAGGGACAGGCCCGGGGAGCTGTTTTTT. The translation is CASSLRDRPGELFF. The chain was built from TRBV7-9 and TRBJ2-2; 8 bases in between match TRBD1. Including cysteine and phenylalanine, the CDR3 has 14 amino acids. The entry retains the CDR3 DNA only, 42 bases that are in frame from base 1. Trimming leaves V shorter by 2 bases and J shorter by 6 bases, with the junction holding 2 bases beyond the gene matches. As encoded in the germline V gene (reference sequence), CDR1 is SEHNR while CDR2 is FQNEAQ.